Shown below are 2 T cell receptor beta chains from a single sample sequenced in a study of blood T cell repertoires in COVID-19. Here immunoSEQ multiplex PCR was the method, and the copy in TCRdb shows in-frame clones only, minus some. Of approximately 150,000 clones listed, over 80% are singletons. Sequenced: PBMCs or T cells enriched from blood (not recorded which). These receptors were obtained from an older man who had been exposed to COVID-19.

V and J are TRBV5-8 and TRBJ2-7, with a weak D call TRBD2 (5 bases). The V end lost 6 bases, the J end lost 6 bases, and 25 bases lay between the germline ends. The CDR3 is 16 amino acids. The germline gives CDR1 SGHTS, CDR2 YDEGEE. CDR3 DNA: TGTGCCAGCACCCAGACCGGGGTTTGGGGATCTGGCGAGCAGTACTTC. It translates to CASTQTGVWGSGEQYF.

The sample holds a few counts of this clone. The sample carries other DNA sequences with the same CDR3. CDR3: CASSQGVETDTQYF. CDR3 in DNA: TGTGCCAGCAGTCAGGGGGTGGAGACAGATACGCAGTATTTT. The chain has TRBV27 and TRBJ2-3; 7 positions match TRBD1. Trimming took 5 bases from V and 3 from J; bases not matched to a gene: 5. The V gene's germline CDR1 is MNHEY and CDR2 SMNVEV (reference sequence). The CDR3 is made up of 14 amino acids.